The 2 T cell receptor beta chains in this list originate from one sample, sequenced in a study of cytomegalovirus exposure and HLA in healthy donors. Sequencing used immunoSEQ multiplex PCR; TCRdb keeps in-frame clones, though not all of them. The sample lists 150,000 to 200,000 clones, more than 75% occurring once. The sequenced sample was PBMCs. Receptor source: a man aged 18 to 29 in good health and CMV-seropositive.

This clone came up a few times. The chain combines TRBV7-2 with TRBJ1-1, with a weak D call TRBD1 (6 bases). This CDR3 is 15 amino acids long. The V end lost 1 base, the J end lost 0 bases, and 9 bases lay between the germline ends. Germline assignment: CDR1 SGHTA and CDR2 FQGNSA. The CDR3 nucleotides are TGTGCCAGCAGCTTAGAGGGGGACATGAACACTGAAGCTTTCTTT. It codes for CASSLEGDMNTEAFF.

The chain joins TRBV15 to TRBJ2-5; D is possibly TRBD1 (6 bases). Germline V gives CDR1 LNHNV, CDR2 YYDKDF (reference sequence). This CDR3 comprises 18 residues. V lost 3 bases, J lost 5 bases, and 25 bases lay in between. CDR3 sequence reads: CATSRPVRGARTRETQYF. The CDR3 region has the DNA TGTGCCACCAGCAGGCCCGTCAGGGGCGCGAGGACTCGGGAGACCCAGTACTTC. The full variable domain, with the rest looked up from reference TRBV15 and TRBJ2-5, is DAMVIQNPRYQVTQFGKPVTLSCSQTLNHNVMYWYQQKSSQAPKLLFHYYDKDFNNEADTPDNFQSRRPNTSFCFLDIRSPGLGDTAMYLCATSRPVRGARTRETQYFGPGTRLLVL.